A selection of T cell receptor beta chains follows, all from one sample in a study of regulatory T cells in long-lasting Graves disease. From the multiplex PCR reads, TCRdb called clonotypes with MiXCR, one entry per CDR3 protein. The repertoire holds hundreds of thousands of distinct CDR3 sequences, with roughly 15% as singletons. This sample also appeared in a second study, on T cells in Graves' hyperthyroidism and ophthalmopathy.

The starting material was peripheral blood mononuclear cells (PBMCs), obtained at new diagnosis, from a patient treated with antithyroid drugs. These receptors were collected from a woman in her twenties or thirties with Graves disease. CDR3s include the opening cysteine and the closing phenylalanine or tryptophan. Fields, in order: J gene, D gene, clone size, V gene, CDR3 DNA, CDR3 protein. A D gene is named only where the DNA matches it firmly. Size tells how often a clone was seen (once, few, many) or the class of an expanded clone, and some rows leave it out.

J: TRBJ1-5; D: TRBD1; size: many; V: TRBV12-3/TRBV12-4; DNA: TGTGCCAGCAGTTTCAATCAGGGGGCCGGACAGCCCCAGCATTTT; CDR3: CASSFNQGAGQPQHF
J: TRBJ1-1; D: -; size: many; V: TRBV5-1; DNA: TGCGCCAGCAGCACTGGGGCGAATTCTGAAGCTTTCTTT; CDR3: CASSTGANSEAFF
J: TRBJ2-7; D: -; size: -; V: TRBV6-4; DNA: TGTGCCAGCACCGGGACCGCGACCTACGAGCAGTACTTC; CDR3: CASTGTATYEQYF
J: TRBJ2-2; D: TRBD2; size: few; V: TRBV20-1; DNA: TGCAGTGCTAGAGACAGCGGGAGGGCCTCGGTAACCGGGGAGCTGTTTTTT; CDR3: CSARDSGRASVTGELFF
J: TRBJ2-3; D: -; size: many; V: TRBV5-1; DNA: TGCGCCAGCAGCGTTACTAGAGGCACAGATACGCAGTATTTT; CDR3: CASSVTRGTDTQYF
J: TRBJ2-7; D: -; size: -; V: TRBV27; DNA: TGTGCCAGCAGGTCCCTCTACGAGCAGTACTTC; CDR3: CASRSLYEQYF
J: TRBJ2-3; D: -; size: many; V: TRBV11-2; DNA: TGTGCCAGCAGCTCCACTGGGGAAGGGTGGAATACGCAGTATTTT; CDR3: CASSSTGEGWNTQYF
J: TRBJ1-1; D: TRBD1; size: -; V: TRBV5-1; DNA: TGCGCCAGCAGCTTGGAGTCTCCAGGGGGTAGCACTGAAGCTTTCTTT; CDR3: CASSLESPGGSTEAFF
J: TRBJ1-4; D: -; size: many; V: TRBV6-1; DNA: TGTGCCAGCAGGGCCCGCGTCCTTCCCTTCACTAATGAAAAACTGTTTTTT; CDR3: CASRARVLPFTNEKLFF
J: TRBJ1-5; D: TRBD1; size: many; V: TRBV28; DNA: TGTGCCAGCAGTCCAGCACAGGGGCAGAATCAGCCCCAGCATTTT; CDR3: CASSPAQGQNQPQHF
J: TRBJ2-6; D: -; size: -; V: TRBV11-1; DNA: TGTGCCAGCAGCCCACAGGCCAACGTCCTGACTTTC; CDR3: CASSPQANVLTF
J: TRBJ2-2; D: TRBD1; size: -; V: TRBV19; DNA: TGTGCCAGTAGTATGAGATGGGACAGGGGAAGGAACGGGGAGCTGTTTTTT; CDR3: CASSMRWDRGRNGELFF
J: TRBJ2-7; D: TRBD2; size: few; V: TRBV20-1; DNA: TGCAGTGCTAGCCGACTAGCGGCAAACTACGAGCAGTACTTC; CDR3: CSASRLAANYEQYF
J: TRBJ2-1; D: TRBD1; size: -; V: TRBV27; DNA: TGTGCCAGCAGTGGACAGGCCCACGGCAATGAGCAGTTCTTC; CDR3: CASSGQAHGNEQFF
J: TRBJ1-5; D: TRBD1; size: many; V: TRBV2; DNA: TGTGCCAGCAACCCAGGGACAGCAATTAATCAGCCCCAGCATTTT; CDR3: CASNPGTAINQPQHF
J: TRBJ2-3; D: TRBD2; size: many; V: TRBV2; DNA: TGTGCCAGCCGACCTAGCGGGAGCCCCGCAGATACGCAGTATTTT; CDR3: CASRPSGSPADTQYF
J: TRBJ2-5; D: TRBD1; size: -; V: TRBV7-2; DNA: TGTGCCAGCAGCTCGACCGGGACAGAAGAGACCCAGTACTTC; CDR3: CASSSTGTEETQYF
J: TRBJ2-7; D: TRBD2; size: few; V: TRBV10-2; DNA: TGCGCCAGCATCGGGGGGGACTACGAGCAGTACTTC; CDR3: CASIGGDYEQYF
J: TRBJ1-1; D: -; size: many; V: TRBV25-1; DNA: TGTGCCAGCAGTCGGACTGGGCGGGGGAGTGAAGCTTTCTTT; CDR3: CASSRTGRGSEAFF
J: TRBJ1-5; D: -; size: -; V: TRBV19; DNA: TGTGCCAGTAGCAACACCGCCAGGGTGCCTAGCAATCAGCCCCAGCATTTT; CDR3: CASSNTARVPSNQPQHF